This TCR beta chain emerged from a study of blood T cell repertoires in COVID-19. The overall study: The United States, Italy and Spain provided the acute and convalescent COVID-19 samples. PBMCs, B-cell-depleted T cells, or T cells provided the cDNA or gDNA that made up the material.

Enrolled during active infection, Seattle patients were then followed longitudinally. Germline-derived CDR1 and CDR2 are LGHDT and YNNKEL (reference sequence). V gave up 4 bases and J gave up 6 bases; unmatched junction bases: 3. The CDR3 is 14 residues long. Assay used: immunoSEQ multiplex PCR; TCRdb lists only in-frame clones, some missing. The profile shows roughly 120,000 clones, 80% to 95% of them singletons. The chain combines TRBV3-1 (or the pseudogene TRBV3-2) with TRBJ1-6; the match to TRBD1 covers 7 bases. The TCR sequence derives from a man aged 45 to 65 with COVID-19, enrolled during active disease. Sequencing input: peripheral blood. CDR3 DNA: TGTGCCAGCAGCCCCGGGACAGTTAATTCACCCCTCCACTTT. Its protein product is CASSPGTVNSPLHF.